Following are 26 T cell receptor beta chains from one sample sequenced in a study of cytomegalovirus exposure and HLA in healthy donors (dated by TCRdb to about 2017). Library creation used the immunoSEQ multiplex PCR assay. For the multiplex PCR, a mixture combining 60 forward primers for TCR Vbeta segments and 13 reverse primers for TCR Jbeta segments was used. TCRdb took this table from immuneACCESS and kept in-frame rearrangements with V and J called. Such tables lack part of the clones; where checked against another copy, unresolved V genes explain under half of the gap, and the rest is unexplained. The sample table records under 150,000 clones; around 84% of these occur just once. The ten largest clones take up approximately 2.5% of the sample. Sample: PBMCs. The receptors originated from a man over 45 in good health and CMV-seronegative.

V gene TRBV7-2 combines with J gene TRBJ2-7, with 9 bases identical to TRBD1. Germline assignment: CDR1 SGHTA and CDR2 FQGNSA. This CDR3 has 14 amino acids. V shed 1 base and J 2 bases; nucleotides not matched to a gene: 0. CDR3 nucleotide sequence: TGTGCCAGCAGCTTAGGGACAGGGGCCTACGAGCAGTACTTC. Protein: CASSLGTGAYEQYF.

This clone turned up a few times. The chain employs TRBV6-6 and TRBJ1-5; 9 bases align to TRBD1. Germline-derived CDR1 and CDR2 are MNHNY and SVGAGI (reference sequence). CDR3 length: 15 residues. Trimming cost V 5 bases and J 6 bases; bases outside gene matches: 8. CDR3 sequence reads: CASSTGQGEGQPQHF. The CDR3 DNA sequence: TGTGCCAGCAGTACGGGACAGGGTGAGGGTCAGCCCCAGCATTTT.

This clone was found a few times. The V gene is TRBV5-4, the J gene TRBJ1-1, with D possibly being TRBD1 (5 bases). Deletions cut 0 bases from V and 8 bases from J, with 8 bases between. Germline CDR1 SGHNT, CDR2 YYREEE (reference sequence). The CDR3 contains 12 residues. The CDR3 region has the DNA TGTGCCAGCAGCTTGGACAGGTCGGAAGCTTTCTTT. Amino acid sequence: CASSLDRSEAFF.

The chain joins TRBV9 to TRBJ2-1; no reliable D call. The CDR3 has 11 amino acids. CDR1 is SGDLS and CDR2 is YYNGEE in the germline V gene. Trimming pared 3 bases from V and 8 bases from J, leaving 6 bases between. CDR3 sequence reads: CASSALDEQFF. CDR3 sequence (DNA): TGTGCCAGCAGCGCCCTCGATGAGCAGTTCTTC.

The chain joins TRBV5-1 to TRBJ2-5; D is perhaps TRBD2 (6 bases). This CDR3 region has 15 residues. Germline V CDR1 and CDR2: SGHRS, YFSETQ. Trimming removed 4 bases at V and 1 base at J, with 14 bases between. The chain's CDR3 is CASSRDFGPQETQYF. The DNA for the CDR3 is TGCGCCAGCAGCAGGGACTTCGGCCCCCAAGAGACCCAGTACTTC.

The rearrangement joins TRBV2 to TRBJ2-5; D is perhaps TRBD1 (5 bases). Germline assignment: CDR1 SNHLY and CDR2 FYNNEI. The CDR3 is 14 amino acids. Deletions cut 4 bases from V and 6 bases from J, with 15 bases between. The CDR3 DNA sequence: TGTGCCAGCAGTGGCAGGGTGACCGAAAAGACCCAGTACTTC. This codes for CASSGRVTEKTQYF.

This sequence joins TRBV30 and TRBJ2-7, with TRBD1 identical over 8 bases. V gave up 0 bases and J gave up 4 bases; unmatched junction bases: 5. Germline values: CDR1 GTSNPN, CDR2 SVGIG (reference sequence). The CDR3 is 14 amino acids. This CDR3 reads CAWSVRTGWYEQYF. The CDR3 DNA follows: TGTGCCTGGAGTGTAAGGACAGGGTGGTACGAGCAGTACTTC.

V gene TRBV7-2 combines with J gene TRBJ1-2, with a tentative D call TRBD1 (6 bases). The CDR3 contains 18 residues. Germline V lookup: CDR1 SGHTA, CDR2 FQGNSA. Trimming took off 4 bases at V and 2 bases at J, with 23 bases between the two ends. The DNA for the CDR3 is TGTGCCAGCAGCTCAATAGGACAGCTAGTTAGGGGAAACTATGGCTACACCTTC. Amino acid sequence: CASSSIGQLVRGNYGYTF.

This chain uses TRBV6-6 with TRBJ2-3, with 8 bases identical to TRBD2. This CDR3 is built from 16 residues. CDR1 and CDR2 (germline): MNHNY, SVGAGI (reference sequence). The junction had 7 bases not matched to a gene; V was cut back by 4 bases and J by 1 base. CDR3 loop: CASSWGSGRGTDTQYF. The CDR3, as DNA: TGTGCCAGCAGTTGGGGAAGCGGGAGAGGCACAGATACGCAGTATTTT.

This clone has just one count. The V and J genes are TRBV6-5 and TRBJ2-7, with TRBD2 matching over 7 bases. Germline V gives CDR1 MNHEY, CDR2 SVGAGI. CDR3 length equals 15 residues. V lost 6 bases to trimming and J lost 3 bases; unmatched junction nucleotides: 11. CDR3 sequence: CASRPKREGRYEQYF. The CDR3 DNA reads as TGTGCCAGCAGACCTAAGCGGGAAGGGCGCTACGAGCAGTACTTC.

The gene calls are TRBV4-2 and TRBJ2-2; D is possibly TRBD2 (5 bases). Germline V CDR1 and CDR2: LGHNA, YNFKEQ. The V end lost 0 bases, the J end lost 4 bases, and 12 bases lay between the germline ends. This CDR3 is 16 amino acids long. Here the CDR3 reads CASSQDTSSGTGELFF. The DNA for the CDR3 is TGTGCCAGCAGCCAAGATACTAGTTCGGGCACCGGGGAGCTGTTTTTT.

The chain uses TRBV19 and TRBJ1-1, with 8 positions matching TRBD1. The CDR3 spans 16 residues. V shed 5 bases and J 1 base; nucleotides not matched to a gene: 9. In germline, CDR1 is LNHDA, CDR2 SQIVND (reference sequence). The DNA of the CDR3 is TGTGCCAGTAGTCAGGGACAGGCTAGGTGGAACACTGAAGCTTTCTTT. This gives the protein CASSQGQARWNTEAFF.

V usage is TRBV6-5 and J usage is TRBJ1-5, with 9 bases that match TRBD1. This CDR3 region has 15 residues. Trimming removed 6 bases from V and 0 bases from J; junction bases left unmatched: 3. Germline CDR1 MNHEY, CDR2 SVGAGI. The CDR3 reads CASSPGQGSNQPQHF. The DNA of the CDR3 is TGTGCCAGCAGCCCGGGACAGGGTAGCAATCAGCCCCAGCATTTT.

V is TRBV6-1 and J is TRBJ1-6, with D possibly TRBD1 on 6 matching bases. The CDR3 covers 16 residues. Germline loops: CDR1 MNHNS, CDR2 SASEGT. With 1 base removed from V and 8 bases from J, the gap between germline ends came to 15 bases. In DNA, the CDR3 is TGTGCCAGCAGTGAAGTACAGACAGGAAAATATTCACCCCTCCACTTT. Translation: CASSEVQTGKYSPLHF.

The rearrangement joins TRBV2 to TRBJ1-5; 7 bases are a match to TRBD1. J gave up 5 bases and V 6 bases, and 10 bases lay outside the gene matches. The germline V gene has CDR1 SNHLY and CDR2 FYNNEI. The CDR3 sequence is 15 residues long. The CDR3 here is CASRPRTGQDQPQHF. The CDR3 nucleotides are TGTGCCAGCAGACCACGGACAGGTCAAGATCAGCCCCAGCATTTT.

This clone was counted only a few times. The rearrangement joins TRBV6-5 to TRBJ1-1; TRBD1 aligns across 9 bases. Trimming took 6 bases from V and 5 from J; bases not matched to a gene: 4. The CDR3 loop spans 13 amino acids. Germline V CDR1 and CDR2: MNHEY, SVGAGI. CDR3 nucleotides: TGTGCCAGCAGCCTACAGGGGGCGACTGAAGCTTTCTTT. Protein product: CASSLQGATEAFF.

V usage is TRBV6-5 and J usage is TRBJ2-2, with 8 bases identical to TRBD1. Losses at the gene ends were 2 bases for V and 6 bases for J; bases not matched to a gene: 8. CDR3 length: 16 residues. The germline CDR1 and CDR2 sequences are MNHEY and SVGAGI. CDR3 bases: TGTGCCAGCAGTTACAAAGGACAGGGCAACGCCGGGGAGCTGTTTTTT. It encodes CASSYKGQGNAGELFF.

The rearrangement joins TRBV6-5 to TRBJ2-7, with D tentatively TRBD2 (5 bases). This CDR3 contains 14 residues. V was clipped by 7 bases and J by 3 bases, with 16 bases between them. In germline, CDR1 is MNHEY, CDR2 SVGAGI. Here the CDR3 reads CASTGEPAGYEQYF. Here the CDR3 DNA reads TGTGCCAGCACCGGCGAGCCGGCGGGCTACGAGCAGTACTTC.

This sequence joins TRBV5-1 and TRBJ1-1; tentatively, D is TRBD1 (6 bases). Deletions cut 3 bases from V and 0 bases from J, with 15 bases between. Germline V CDR1 and CDR2: SGHRS, YFSETQ. The CDR3 loop spans 16 amino acids. The CDR3 region has the DNA TGCGCCAGCAGCTCAGGACAGACCTCGATGAACACTGAAGCTTTCTTT. It yields the protein CASSSGQTSMNTEAFF.

The rearrangement uses TRBV7-9 and TRBJ2-3; D gene unclear. V lost 4 bases, J lost 2 bases, and 4 bases lay in between. The CDR3 has 12 amino acids. CDR1 is SEHNR, CDR2 FQNEAQ, per germline (reference sequence). CDR3 sequence reads: CASSSYTDTQYF. The CDR3 bases are TGTGCCAGCAGCTCCTACACAGATACGCAGTATTTT.

The chain joins TRBV7-9 to TRBJ2-3; D gene uncertain. V lost 5 bases, J lost 4 bases, and 16 bases lay in between. This CDR3 has 15 residues. The germline CDR1 and CDR2 sequences are SEHNR and FQNEAQ (reference sequence). The CDR3 bases are TGTGCCAGCAGCCCTCCGGTCCTAGATGCAGATACGCAGTATTTT. It encodes CASSPPVLDADTQYF.

The chain employs TRBV2 and TRBJ1-5; 7 bases align to TRBD1. The CDR3 length is 15 residues. Germline V lookup: CDR1 SNHLY, CDR2 FYNNEI. The V segment lost 3 bases and the J segment 3 bases; nucleotides outside the gene matches: 5. This CDR3 is CASSDTGEDNQPQHF. The CDR3 region has the DNA TGTGCCAGCAGTGACACAGGGGAAGACAATCAGCCCCAGCATTTT.

There are a few counts of this clone. The chain recombines TRBV11-3 with TRBJ1-6; D ambiguous. From germline, CDR1 is SGHNT and CDR2 YENEEA. V was pared by 3 bases and J by 11 bases, with 8 bases between. The CDR3 is made up of 12 amino acids. In DNA, the CDR3 is TGTGCCAGCAGCTTCAAACAGACACCCCTCCACTTT. Its translation: CASSFKQTPLHF.

This chain links TRBV18 with TRBJ2-5, with a tentative D call TRBD1 (6 bases). V lost 1 base and J lost 4, with 19 bases in between. CDR3 length: 17 amino acids. CDR1 KGHSH and CDR2 LQKENI come from the germline V gene. CDR3 loop: CASSPQGERHRRETQYF. In nucleotides, the CDR3 is TGTGCCAGCTCACCACAGGGGGAGCGCCATAGGCGAGAGACCCAGTACTTC.

The chain uses TRBV5-6 and TRBJ2-1; the match to TRBD2 covers 8 bases. Trimming took 5 bases from V and 3 from J; bases not matched to a gene: 4. The germline V gene encodes CDR1 SGHDT and CDR2 YYEEEE. This CDR3 region has 14 residues. CDR3 protein: CASRPGLDYNEQFF. The CDR3 region has the DNA TGTGCCAGCAGGCCGGGACTAGACTACAATGAGCAGTTCTTC.

This clone came up once. The V call is TRBV27, the J call TRBJ2-7; 10 bases match TRBD2. Per germline, CDR1 MNHEY and CDR2 SMNVEV (reference sequence). The V gene end was trimmed by 6 bases and the J gene end by 0 bases; junction bases not matched to a gene: 14. The CDR3 covers 18 residues. The CDR3 loop is CASSPRGLAELSSYEQYF. CDR3 bases: TGTGCCAGCAGCCCACGCGGACTAGCGGAACTAAGCTCCTACGAGCAGTACTTC.